One sample yielded the 21 T cell receptor beta chains listed below, sequenced in a study of cytomegalovirus exposure and HLA in healthy donors. The PCR had 60 Vbeta and 13 Jbeta primers. Sequencing was performed with immunoSEQ multiplex PCR; in TCRdb, only in-frame clones are kept and a portion is missing. The data show over 100,000 clones, about four fifths seen once. Sequencing was done on a sample of PBMCs. These receptor sequences come from a woman aged 18-35 years in good health and CMV-seropositive.

This clone was picked up one time. The V gene is TRBV7-2, the J gene TRBJ2-7, with 9 bases that match TRBD2. The CDR3 covers 14 residues. CDR1 SGHTA and CDR2 FQGNSA come from the germline V gene. The V and J ends lost 5 bases and 3 bases, in that order; junction bases with no gene match: 5. CDR3: CASSVTSGLYEQYF. The CDR3, as DNA: TGTGCCAGCAGCGTGACTAGCGGCCTCTACGAGCAGTACTTC.

Concerning this clone itself: The identical CDR3 is also encoded by other nucleotide sequences in the sample. The CDR3, as DNA: TGTGCCAGCAGCTTAAGAGGGACGGGGGGCGATAGCTCCTACGAGCAGTACTTC. Amino acids: CASSLRGTGGDSSYEQYF. The J gene is TRBJ2-7, the V gene TRBV7-3, with D perhaps matching TRBD2 (7 bases). This CDR3 is 18 amino acids long. Trimming removed 1 base from V and 0 bases from J, with 19 bases in between. In germline, CDR1 is SGHTA, CDR2 FQGTGA.

This chain joins TRBV28 and TRBJ2-7, with 13 bases lining up with TRBD2. This CDR3 is built from 16 residues. The germline V gene has CDR1 MDHEN and CDR2 SYDVKM. V lost 2 bases and J lost 3; bases outside the gene matches: 4. CDR3 sequence: CASSLRLAGGGYEQYF. The CDR3 bases are TGTGCCAGCAGTTTAAGACTAGCGGGAGGCGGCTACGAGCAGTACTTC.

This sequence joins TRBV5-4 and TRBJ2-2, with 10 nucleotides matching TRBD1. Looked up from germline, CDR1 is SGHNT and CDR2 is YYREEE (reference sequence). With V trimmed by 4 bases and J by 7 bases, 13 bases remained unmatched. The CDR3 runs to 17 residues. Here the CDR3 DNA reads TGTGCCAGCAGCAAACCCTGGACAGGGGGAGCTAACGGGGAGCTGTTTTTT. Residues: CASSKPWTGGANGELFF.

The chain carries TRBV30 and TRBJ1-1; D gene uncertain. V dropped 8 bases and J dropped 4 bases, with 14 bases sitting between them. The CDR3 spans 12 residues. Germline V gene data show CDR1 as GTSNPN and CDR2 as SVGIG (reference sequence). CDR3 bases: TGTGCCCAGCAGCCCCGGGGCACTGAAGCTTTCTTT. Translated, it gives CAQQPRGTEAFF.

A few counts support this clone. The genes are TRBV19 and TRBJ1-1, with 8 bases fitting TRBD1. V lost 3 bases and J lost 4; bases outside the gene matches: 4. The CDR3 covers 14 residues. Germline assignment: CDR1 LNHDA and CDR2 SQIVND (reference sequence). In DNA, the CDR3 is TGTGCCAGTAGTATTGGACAGGGCGGCACTGAAGCTTTCTTT. Amino acids: CASSIGQGGTEAFF.

V and J are TRBV4-2 and TRBJ1-2; 10 nucleotides align to TRBD1. The CDR3 runs to 17 residues. Germline trimming cut 0 bases from V and 0 bases from J; bases unmatched to any gene: 4. Per germline, CDR1 LGHNA and CDR2 YNFKEQ. CDR3 coding DNA: TGTGCCAGCAGCCAAGACGGACAGGGGGGCTCTAACTATGGCTACACCTTC. Protein: CASSQDGQGGSNYGYTF.

V is TRBV5-1 and J is TRBJ1-5; possible D gene TRBD1, 6 bases. This CDR3 region has 13 residues. V shed 5 bases and J shed 7 bases, with 13 bases lying between them. Germline V gives CDR1 SGHRS, CDR2 YFSETQ. The CDR3 DNA follows: TGCGCCAGCAGACTAAACAGGGAGCAGCCCCAGCATTTT. This encodes CASRLNREQPQHF.

This chain uses TRBV25-1 with TRBJ1-4; D ambiguous. This CDR3 spans 14 amino acids. Deletions cut 1 base from V and 7 bases from J, with 10 bases between. Germline CDR1 and CDR2: MGHDK and SYGVNS. CDR3 protein: CASSELGSGEKLFF. The CDR3 coding sequence is TGTGCCAGCAGTGAATTAGGCTCGGGTGAAAAACTGTTTTTT.

V and J are TRBV19 and TRBJ2-2, with D perhaps matching TRBD2 (6 bases). The CDR3 is 15 residues long. V was cut by 3 bases and J by 6 bases, with 14 bases left in between. Germline CDR1 is LNHDA and CDR2 is SQIVND (reference sequence). CDR3 protein: CASSIMGGRAGELFF. CDR3 sequence (DNA): TGTGCCAGTAGTATTATGGGGGGAAGAGCCGGGGAGCTGTTTTTT.

This clone was found a few times. The chain carries TRBV5-4 and TRBJ2-1; weak D call: TRBD1 (5 bases). Germline CDR1 and CDR2: SGHNT and YYREEE (reference sequence). The V end lost 4 bases, the J end lost 5 bases, and 10 bases lay between the germline ends. The CDR3 consists of 13 residues. The CDR3 nucleotides read TGTGCCAGCAGCCCCCGACAGAACAATGAGCAGTTCTTC. Translated, it gives CASSPRQNNEQFF.

V and J are TRBV4-1 and TRBJ1-5, with 7 nucleotides matching TRBD1. CDR3 length equals 17 residues. The germline gives CDR1 MGHRA, CDR2 YSYEKL. The V gene end was trimmed by 1 base and the J gene end by 5 bases; junction bases not matched to a gene: 11. CDR3 DNA: TGCGCCAGCAGCCAAGCATACAGGGGAAACAGCGATCAGCCCCAGCATTTT. As protein: CASSQAYRGNSDQPQHF.

The chain combines TRBV28 with TRBJ1-1, with D perhaps matching TRBD1 (6 bases). CDR3 length: 12 residues. Trimming removed 7 bases from V and 11 bases from J, with 17 bases in between. Germline V CDR1 and CDR2: MDHEN, SYDVKM. The chain's CDR3 is CASTLWGADAFF. DNA of the CDR3: TGTGCCAGCACCTTATGGGGGGCCGACGCTTTCTTT.

This clone occurred once. The same CDR3 can be traced to other DNA sequences in this sample. V is TRBV7-9 and J is TRBJ2-7; tentatively, D is TRBD2 (6 bases). CDR3 length: 12 amino acids. Germline-derived CDR1 and CDR2 are SEHNR and FQNEAQ (reference sequence). The V and J ends lost 1 base and 6 bases respectively, with 7 bases between them. CDR3 protein: CASSLGGGEQYF. The CDR3 DNA follows: TGTGCCAGCAGCTTAGGGGGAGGCGAGCAGTACTTC.

Only one count was recorded for this clone. This chain connects TRBV5-4 to TRBJ1-1; D is undetermined. Germline values: CDR1 SGHNT, CDR2 YYREEE (reference sequence). Trimming pared 0 bases from V and 1 base from J, leaving 7 bases between. CDR3 length: 14 residues. The CDR3: CASSLANRNTEAFF. CDR3 nucleotides: TGTGCCAGCAGCTTGGCGAACAGGAACACTGAAGCTTTCTTT.

The chain couples TRBV5-1 to TRBJ1-6; tentatively, D is TRBD1 (6 bases). Trimming left V 4 bases short and J 6 bases short, with 11 bases between. The CDR3 is 14 amino acids. The germline V gene encodes CDR1 SGHRS and CDR2 YFSETQ. CDR3 bases: TGCGCCAGCAGCCCCGGACAGACTAATTCACCCCTCCACTTT. Protein: CASSPGQTNSPLHF. The entire variable domain, with the rest obtained from reference TRBV5-1 and TRBJ1-6, is as follows: KAGVTQTPRYLIKTRGQQVTLSCSPISGHRSVSWYQQTPGQGLQFLFEYFSETQRNKGNFPGRFSGRQFSNSRSEMNVSTLELGDSALYLCASSPGQTNSPLHFGNGTRLTVT.

The chain has TRBV4-2 and TRBJ2-5; 11 nucleotides line up with TRBD2. CDR3 size: 17 residues. Germline V lookup: CDR1 LGHNA, CDR2 YNFKEQ. Trimming at V came to 0 bases and at J to 7 bases, leaving 10 bases not matched to a gene. The CDR3 reads CASSQDLLAGVSPTQYF. The CDR3 nucleotides read TGTGCCAGCAGCCAAGATCTACTAGCGGGAGTGTCGCCGACCCAGTACTTC.

This sequence joins TRBV11-3 and TRBJ2-1, with TRBD2 matching over 7 bases. Germline CDR1 reads SGHNT; CDR2 reads YENEEA. This CDR3 is 18 amino acids long. J was trimmed by 5 bases and V by 1 base; bases with no gene match: 14. The CDR3 region has the DNA TGTGCCAGCAGCTTAGGAGGGGCTCTAGCGCGGGGGAACAATGAGCAGTTCTTC. Its translation is CASSLGGALARGNNEQFF.

This sequence joins TRBV9 and TRBJ2-3; 8 bases match TRBD2. CDR1 is SGDLS and CDR2 is YYNGEE in the germline V gene. The CDR3 loop spans 14 amino acids. V gave up 2 bases and J gave up 6 bases; unmatched junction bases: 5. DNA of the CDR3: TGTGCCAGCAGCGTCCTCCGGGGGGGGGATACGCAGTATTTT. Translating gives CASSVLRGGDTQYF.

The rearrangement uses TRBV2 and TRBJ2-5; maybe TRBD1 (6 bases). TRBJ2-7 explains the end of the DNA better; the J call may be wrong. CDR3 length: 12 residues. CDR1 is SNHLY, CDR2 FYNNEI, per germline. CDR3 sequence: CASQRQGLEQYF. CDR3 nucleotides: TGTGCCAGCCAGCGGCAGGGGCTCGAGCAGTACTTC.

Here the CDR3 reads CASRGDLRYHEQYF. DNA for the CDR3: TGTGCCAGCAGGGGCGACCTTAGATACCACGAGCAGTACTTC. The V gene is TRBV2, the J gene TRBJ2-7; D uncertain. V lost 6 bases and J lost 5, with 17 bases in between. CDR3 length equals 14 residues. CDR1 is SNHLY and CDR2 is FYNNEI in the germline V gene.